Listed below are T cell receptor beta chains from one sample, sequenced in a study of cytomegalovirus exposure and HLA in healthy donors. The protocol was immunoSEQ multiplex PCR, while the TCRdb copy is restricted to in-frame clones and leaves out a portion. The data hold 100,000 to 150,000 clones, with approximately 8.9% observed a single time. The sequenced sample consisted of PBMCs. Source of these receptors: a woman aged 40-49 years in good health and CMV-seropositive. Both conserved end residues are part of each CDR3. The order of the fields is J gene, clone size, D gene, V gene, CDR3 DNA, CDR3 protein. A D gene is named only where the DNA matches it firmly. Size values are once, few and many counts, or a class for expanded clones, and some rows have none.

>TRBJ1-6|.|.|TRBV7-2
TGTGCCAGCAGCTTAGTTGGGGGCAGTTCACCCCTCCACTTT
CASSLVGGSSPLHF
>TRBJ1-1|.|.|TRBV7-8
TGTGCCAGCAGCTTAAGCGACGGAATGAACACTGAAGCTTTCTTT
CASSLSDGMNTEAFF
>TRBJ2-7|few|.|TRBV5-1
TGCGCCAGCAGCTTGGGAACTACGGGTCGAGAGCAGTACTTC
CASSLGTTGREQYF
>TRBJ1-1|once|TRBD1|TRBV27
TGTACCAGCAGTGACAGGGCAGAAACTGAAGCTTTCTTT
CTSSDRAETEAFF
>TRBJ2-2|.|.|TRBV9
TGTGCCAGCAGCGTAGGAAGCGGCGTGGGCGGGGAGCTGTTTTTT
CASSVGSGVGGELFF
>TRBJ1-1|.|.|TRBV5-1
TGCGCCAGCAGCTTGTATTCTTTGAACACTGAAGCTTTCTTT
CASSLYSLNTEAFF
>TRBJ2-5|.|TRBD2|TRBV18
TGTGCCAGCTCAGGACGACTAGCGGGGGGGCCTGAGGCCCAGTACTTC
CASSGRLAGGPEAQYF
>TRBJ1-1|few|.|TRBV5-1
TGCGCCAGCAGCTTGGATCCGGGTAACACTGAAGCTTTCTTT
CASSLDPGNTEAFF
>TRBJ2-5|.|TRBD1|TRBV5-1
TGCGCCAGCAGCTCGAACGGACAGGGCCAAGAGACCCAGTACTTC
CASSSNGQGQETQYF
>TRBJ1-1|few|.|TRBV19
TGTGCCAGTAGTACGTTGGGTGGGGGCAACACTGAAGCTTTCTTT
CASSTLGGGNTEAFF
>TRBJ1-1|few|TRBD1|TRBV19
TGTGCCAGTAGGGGACAGGTGATGAACACTGAAGCTTTCTTT
CASRGQVMNTEAFF
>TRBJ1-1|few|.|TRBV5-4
TGTGCCAGCAGCTTTCCAGGCTTGAACACTGAAGCTTTCTTT
CASSFPGLNTEAFF
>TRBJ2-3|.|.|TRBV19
TGTGCCAGTAGTATTTGGTGGGGGGAATTAGATACGCAGTATTTT
CASSIWWGELDTQYF
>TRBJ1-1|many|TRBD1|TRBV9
TGTGCCAGCAGCCCTTCAGATGACAGGGGTGAAGCTTTCTTT
CASSPSDDRGEAFF
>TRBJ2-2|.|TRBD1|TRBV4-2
TGTGCCAGCAGCCAAGATTTAGGGACAGGGGGGTCCACCGGGGAGCTGTTTTTT
CASSQDLGTGGSTGELFF
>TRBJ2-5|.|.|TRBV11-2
TGTGCCAGCAGCTTGTCCAGCCAAGAGACCCAGTACTTC
CASSLSSQETQYF
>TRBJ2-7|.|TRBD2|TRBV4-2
TGTGCCAGCAGCCACCCGGGACTAGCGGACAGTTACGAGCAGTACTTC
CASSHPGLADSYEQYF
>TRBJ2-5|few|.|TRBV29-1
TGCAGCGTGAAGAGTACTGTGGAGACCCAGTACTTC
CSVKSTVETQYF
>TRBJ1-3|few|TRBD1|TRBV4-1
TGCGCCAGCAGCCAGGAATGGACAGGGTCTGGAAACACCATATATTTT
CASSQEWTGSGNTIYF
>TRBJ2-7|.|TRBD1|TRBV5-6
TGTGCCAGCAGCTTGGGTGGACAGGGCTACGAGCAGTACTTC
CASSLGGQGYEQYF
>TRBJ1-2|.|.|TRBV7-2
TGTGCCAGCAGCTCATACAGGGCTAACTATGGCTACACCTTC
CASSSYRANYGYTF
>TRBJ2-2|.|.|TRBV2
TGTGCCAGCAGTGATCAGGGGTACACCGGGGAGCTGTTTTTT
CASSDQGYTGELFF
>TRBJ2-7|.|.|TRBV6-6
TGTGCCAGCAGACCTAATCGGGAAACCTCCTACGAGCAGTACTTC
CASRPNRETSYEQYF
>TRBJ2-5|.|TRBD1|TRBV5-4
TGTGCCAGCACCGGACAGGGGGCGGTAGGGGAGACCCAGTACTTC
CASTGQGAVGETQYF
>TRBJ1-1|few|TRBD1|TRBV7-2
TGTGCCAGCAGTTTCGGACAGGTTGGAGCTTTCTTT
CASSFGQVGAFF
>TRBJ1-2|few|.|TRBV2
TGTGCCAGCAGGGAGACAGGACTCTATGGCTACACCTTC
CASRETGLYGYTF
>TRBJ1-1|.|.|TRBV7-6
TGTGCCAGCAGGTTAGGCGGGGGTTCTGAAGCTTTCTTT
CASRLGGGSEAFF
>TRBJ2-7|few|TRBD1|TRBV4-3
TGCGCCAGCAGCCAAAGACAGGGACACGAGCAGTACTTC
CASSQRQGHEQYF
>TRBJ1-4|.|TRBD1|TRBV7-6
TGTGCCAGCAGCAAAGGTTGGGACAGGGGCCCCGAAAAACTGTTTTTT
CASSKGWDRGPEKLFF
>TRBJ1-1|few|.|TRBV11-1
TGTGCCAGCAGCCCGAGGGGGGGCACTGAAGCTTTCTTT
CASSPRGGTEAFF
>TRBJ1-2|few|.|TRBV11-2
TGTGCCAGCAGCTTAGATCGAAAGGGGGTGCATGGCTACACCTTC
CASSLDRKGVHGYTF